The clone carrying this T cell receptor (beta chain) occurred a few times. This record belongs to a study of blood T cell repertoires in COVID-19. Losses at the gene ends were 4 bases for V and 4 bases for J; bases not matched to a gene: 7. Germline values: CDR1 MNHEY, CDR2 SMNVEV (reference sequence). The CDR3 length is 15 residues. Sequencing was performed with immunoSEQ multiplex PCR; in TCRdb, only in-frame clones are kept and a portion is missing. The data show around 310,000 clones, 88% seen once. This receptor was obtained from a man aged 25-45 years who had recovered from COVID-19. The chain uses TRBV27 and TRBJ1-5; 7 bases line up with TRBD1. The sample comprised PBMCs or T cells enriched from blood (not recorded which). The CDR3 here is CASSSYETGNQPQHF. CDR3 DNA sequence: TGTGCCAGCAGTTCGTACGAGACAGGGAATCAGCCCCAGCATTTT.